One sample yielded the 14 T cell receptor beta chains listed below, sequenced in a study of cytomegalovirus exposure and HLA in healthy donors. Use of 60 Vbeta and 13 Jbeta primers characterized the PCR. Repertoires were generated with immunoSEQ multiplex PCR, while TCRdb's copy carries only in-frame clones and drops some. The table has more than 85,000 clones, roughly three fifths seen once. The sample consisted of PBMCs. These receptors came from a woman aged 30 to 39 in good health and CMV-seronegative.

The rearrangement uses TRBV5-8 and TRBJ2-3; TRBD2 agrees at 10 bases. The CDR3 consists of 15 residues. Looked up from germline, CDR1 is SGHTS and CDR2 is YDEGEE. Trimming removed 3 bases from V and 5 bases from J; junction bases left unmatched: 6. Written as DNA, the CDR3 is TGTGCCAGCAGCTCAGCGGGAGGGGGTAGAGATACGCAGTATTTT. It codes for CASSSAGGGRDTQYF.

The chain combines TRBV6-6 with TRBJ1-2; D remains unclear. CDR1 MNHNY and CDR2 SVGAGI come from the germline V gene (reference sequence). The germline V and J ends were trimmed by 11 bases and 4 bases, with 14 bases remaining between them. The CDR3 sequence is 12 residues long. CDR3 sequence: CACGPPLYGYTF. CDR3 DNA: TGTGCCTGCGGTCCTCCACTCTATGGCTACACCTTC.

The chain has TRBV5-4 and TRBJ2-4, with 10 positions matching TRBD2. Germline V gene sequence: CDR1 SGHNT, CDR2 YYREEE (reference sequence). The CDR3 contains 14 residues. With V trimmed by 4 bases and J by 7 bases, 5 bases remained unmatched. The CDR3 loop reads CASSSWTSGNIQYF. CDR3 sequence (DNA): TGTGCCAGCAGCAGCTGGACTAGCGGTAACATTCAGTACTTC.

DNA for the CDR3: TGTGCCAGCAGCCCTACTAGCAATCAGCCCCAGCATTTT. Amino acids: CASSPTSNQPQHF. V usage is TRBV6-5 and J usage is TRBJ1-5; D unclear. With 6 bases removed from V and 0 bases from J, the gap between germline ends came to 6 bases. Germline V CDR1 and CDR2: MNHEY, SVGAGI. The CDR3 is 13 amino acids.

This clone was detected only a few times. The V and J genes are TRBV27 and TRBJ1-5; D is unresolved. The CDR3 covers 15 residues. From germline, CDR1 is MNHEY and CDR2 SMNVEV (reference sequence). V was shortened by 3 bases and J by 6 bases, with 15 bases between the two germline ends. CDR3: CASSFGITSGQPQHF. Written as DNA, the CDR3 is TGTGCCAGCAGTTTCGGGATAACAAGTGGTCAGCCCCAGCATTTT.

Many counts were recorded for this clone. The gene calls are TRBV7-9 and TRBJ2-5, with 7 bases identical to TRBD1. This CDR3 is built from 19 residues. V dropped 3 bases and J dropped 0; count of bases not matched to a gene: 16. Germline CDR1 is SEHNR and CDR2 is FQNEAQ (reference sequence). The CDR3 sequence: CASSFPHTDDREYQETQYF. CDR3 nucleotide sequence: TGTGCCAGCAGCTTCCCCCACACTGACGACAGGGAGTACCAAGAGACCCAGTACTTC.

The chain recombines TRBV5-1 with TRBJ2-1; 8 positions agree with TRBD2. CDR1 SGHRS and CDR2 YFSETQ come from the germline V gene. Trimming removed 2 bases from V and 12 bases from J; junction bases left unmatched: 7. The CDR3 is made up of 13 amino acids. This CDR3 reads CASSLITGTRQFF. CDR3 DNA sequence: TGCGCCAGCAGCTTAATTACCGGGACTAGGCAGTTCTTC.

The rearrangement joins TRBV18 to TRBJ1-2, with D perhaps matching TRBD1 (6 bases). Germline lookup yields CDR1 KGHSH and CDR2 LQKENI. Trimming took off 3 bases at V and 3 bases at J, with 11 bases between the two ends. The CDR3 runs to 14 residues. This CDR3 reads CASSPSWTDYGYTF. The CDR3 nucleotides are TGTGCCAGCTCACCGTCCTGGACAGACTATGGCTACACCTTC.

This clone showed up just a few times. The chain combines TRBV25-1 with TRBJ2-7; TRBD1 is a possible D gene (5 bases). The CDR3 consists of 13 residues. Trimming stripped 5 bases from V and 2 bases from J, with 10 bases between. Germline V gene sequence: CDR1 MGHDK, CDR2 SYGVNS. The CDR3 protein is CASSTGRAYEQYF. DNA of the CDR3: TGTGCCAGCAGTACAGGCAGGGCCTACGAGCAGTACTTC.

DNA of the CDR3: TGCGCCAGCTCCCAACCGAACATCGGATTCAGCGATGAGCAGTTCTTC. It encodes CASSQPNIGFSDEQFF. V gene TRBV4-1 combines with J gene TRBJ2-1; D gene unclear. The V end lost 8 bases, the J end lost 8 bases, and 25 bases lay between the germline ends. Looked up from germline, CDR1 is MGHRA and CDR2 is YSYEKL. The CDR3 has 16 amino acids.

This rearrangement joins TRBV6-5 to TRBJ2-4; 7 positions agree with TRBD1. Germline-derived CDR1 and CDR2 are MNHEY and SVGAGI. The trim removed 6 bases at V and 1 base at J, leaving 3 bases unmatched. CDR3 length: 14 amino acids. The CDR3 loop reads CASSQGVAKNIQYF. CDR3 sequence (DNA): TGTGCCAGCAGCCAGGGGGTGGCCAAAAACATTCAGTACTTC.

The chain uses TRBV9 and TRBJ2-7; perhaps TRBD2 as D (6 bases). There are 14 residues in the CDR3. With 0 bases removed from V and 0 bases from J, the gap between germline ends came to 7 bases. From germline, CDR1 is SGDLS and CDR2 YYNGEE. The CDR3 is CASSVATSSYEQYF. For the CDR3, the DNA is TGTGCCAGCAGCGTAGCGACTAGCTCCTACGAGCAGTACTTC.

This sequence joins TRBV9 and TRBJ1-3; 8 bases fit TRBD1. CDR3 length: 16 residues. V trimming: 3 bases; J trimming: 3 bases; junction bases outside the gene matches: 8. Germline CDR1 is SGDLS and CDR2 is YYNGEE. Written as DNA, the CDR3 is TGTGCCAGCAGCGCCGCAGGGGGACAGGTTGGAAACACCATATATTTT. This gives the protein CASSAAGGQVGNTIYF.

This clone was recorded only once. This rearrangement joins TRBV7-3 to TRBJ1-1, with TRBD1 identical over 9 bases. J was trimmed by 7 bases and V by 5 bases; bases with no gene match: 5. In germline, CDR1 is SGHTA, CDR2 FQGTGA. The CDR3 contains 13 residues. In nucleotides, the CDR3 is TGTGCCAGCAGCCCGACAGGGGGGGGTGAAGCTTTCTTT. Translated, it gives CASSPTGGGEAFF.